This T cell receptor (beta chain) was sequenced during a study of T-cell memory formation after mild COVID-19. Study-wide findings and caveats: The authors did not confirm SARS-CoV-2 specificity of second-wave clones peaking day 37.

In germline, CDR1 is MNHNY, CDR2 SVGAGI (reference sequence). The CDR3 spans 14 residues. The ends were cut back, 0 bases at V and 0 bases at J, with 6 bases in the middle. It was 5'RACE with constant-segment primers that produced the TCR alpha and TCR beta cDNA libraries, which carried sample barcodes and UMIs. TCRdb processed the 5' RACE reads anew with MiXCR; each CDR3 protein has one entry. The sample lists around 300,000 distinct CDR3 sequences, under 8.5% occurring once. Remarks on this clonotype: The antigen remains undetermined.

The chain combines TRBV6-6 with TRBJ2-7; either TRBD1 or TRBD2 may supply D (5 bases each). This TCR was sampled from a man younger than 30 who had mild COVID-19 (a few samples of this study predate the infection). Cell type and time point are not known. The sample consisted of PBMCs or a T cell subset sorted from them (not recorded which). The CDR3 region is CASSYSGDSYEQYV. The CDR3 coding sequence is TGTGCCAGCAGTTACTCGGGGGACTCCTACGAGCAGTACGTC.